This T cell receptor beta chain was profiled in a study of metastatic and nonmetastatic thyroid tumors. Study details: Peripheral blood and tumor or nodule samples from malignant and benign thyroid patients were compared. General study findings and limits: In both blood and tumor samples, TCR beta diversity was reported significantly higher for malignant than benign nodules.

The germline V and J ends were trimmed by 0 bases and 6 bases, with 4 bases remaining between them. CDR1 and CDR2 (germline): MNHEY, SVGEGT. The CDR3 loop spans 12 amino acids. This clone was seen more than once but under ten times. Antigen: not known. In the authors' methods: To classify distant metastasis in papillary thyroid cancer, a model was built from CDR3 differences across clinicopathological groups. TCRdb re-clonotyped the PCR reads through MiXCR. TCRdb, rather than the study authors, made the V and J calls. The sample carries approximately 39,000 clones, 20% to 25% recorded once. Each patient went into thyroid surgery without having received any treatment.

The source is a female donor with papillary thyroid cancer or a benign thyroid nodule (not recorded which). Some clones in this sample may be carry-over from other donors' samples. The sample taken for sequencing was blood. The V and J genes are TRBV6-2 or TRBV6-3 and TRBJ2-3; no firm D call. CDR3 DNA: TGTGCCAGCAGTTACTCCGGGGATACGCAGTATTTT. Amino acids: CASSYSGDTQYF.